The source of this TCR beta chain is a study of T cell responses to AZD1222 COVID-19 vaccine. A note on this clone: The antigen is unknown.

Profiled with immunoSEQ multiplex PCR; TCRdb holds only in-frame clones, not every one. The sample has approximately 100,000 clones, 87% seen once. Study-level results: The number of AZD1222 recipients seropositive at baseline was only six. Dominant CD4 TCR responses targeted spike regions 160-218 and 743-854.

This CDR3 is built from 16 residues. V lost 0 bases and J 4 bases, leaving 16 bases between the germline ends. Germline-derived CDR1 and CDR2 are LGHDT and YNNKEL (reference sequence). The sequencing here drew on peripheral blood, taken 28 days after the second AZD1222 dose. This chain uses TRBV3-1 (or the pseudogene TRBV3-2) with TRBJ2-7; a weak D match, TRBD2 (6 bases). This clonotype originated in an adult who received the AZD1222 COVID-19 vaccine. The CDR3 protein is CASSQDPGGIPYEQYF. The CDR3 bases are TGTGCCAGCAGCCAAGATCCGGGCGGGATCCCTTACGAGCAGTACTTC.